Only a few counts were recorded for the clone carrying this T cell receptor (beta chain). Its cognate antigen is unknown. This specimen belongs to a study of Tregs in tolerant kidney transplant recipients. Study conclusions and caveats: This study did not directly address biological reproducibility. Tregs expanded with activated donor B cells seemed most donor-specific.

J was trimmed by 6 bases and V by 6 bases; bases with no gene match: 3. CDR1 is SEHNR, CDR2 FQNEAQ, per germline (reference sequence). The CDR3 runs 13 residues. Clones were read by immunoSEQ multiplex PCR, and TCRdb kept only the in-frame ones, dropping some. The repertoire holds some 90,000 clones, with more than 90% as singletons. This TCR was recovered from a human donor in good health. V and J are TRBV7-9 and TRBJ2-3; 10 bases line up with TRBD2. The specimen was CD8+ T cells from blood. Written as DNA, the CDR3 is TGTGCCAGCAGAGCGGGGGGGCGCGATACGCAGTATTTT. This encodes CASRAGGRDTQYF.